Each of the 18 T cell receptor beta chains below was sequenced from the same sample in a study of vaccination and CD4 T cells after COVID-19. Which antigens these TCRs recognize remains unknown. The treatment here: roughly 10-day PBMC culture with coronavirus spike peptide pools or control peptides (ViraFEST assay). Cultured CD4+ T-cell DNA underwent Oncomine TCR Beta short-read sequencing. TCRdb re-analysed the PCR reads in MiXCR, keeping a single row per CDR3 protein. The sample has nearly 20,000 distinct CDR3 sequences; about 80% are singletons. The sample consisted of CD4+ T cells from blood, cultured in vitro, taken after SARS-CoV-2 vaccination. The receptors shown here come from a human donor who received a COVID-19 vaccine.

This clonotype has a handful of counts. The gene calls are TRBV15 and TRBJ1-2; no clear D. The CDR3 is 16 amino acids. V shed 2 bases and J shed 0 bases, with 13 bases lying between them. Germline V CDR1 and CDR2: LNHNV, YYDKDF (reference sequence). The CDR3 region has the DNA TGTGCCACCAGCAGAATCCAAACGACGGCTAACTATGGCTACACCTTC. Translated: CATSRIQTTANYGYTF.

The chain joins TRBV6-1 to TRBJ1-2; D is unresolved. Germline V gene lookup returns CDR1 MNHNS and CDR2 SASEGT. The CDR3 has 11 amino acids. Trimming shortened V by 1 base and J by 8 bases, and 5 bases separated the two germline ends. CDR3 sequence reads: CASSEVGGYTF. For the CDR3, the DNA is TGTGCCAGCAGTGAAGTAGGGGGCTACACCTTC.

The CDR3 DNA is TGTGCCAGCAGCTTAGTGAGCGGAGGGTCCACAGATACGCAGTATTTT. It is translated as CASSLVSGGSTDTQYF. The chain couples TRBV7-8 to TRBJ2-3, with D perhaps TRBD2 (6 bases). Germline lookup yields CDR1 SGHVS and CDR2 FQNEAQ. The CDR3 consists of 16 residues. Trimming left V 1 base short and J 2 bases short, with 13 bases between.

The V and J genes are TRBV27 and TRBJ2-7; 7 nucleotides match TRBD1. The V gene end was trimmed by 0 bases and the J gene end by 1 base; junction bases not matched to a gene: 3. The germline CDR1 and CDR2 sequences are MNHEY and SMNVEV (reference sequence). CDR3 length: 15 residues. CDR3 nucleotide sequence: TGTGCCAGCAGTTTATCGGGGGACAGTTCCTACGAGCAGTACTTC. This sequence encodes CASSLSGDSSYEQYF.

This clonotype showed up just once. V usage is TRBV30 and J usage is TRBJ1-4, with D unclear. CDR1 and CDR2 (germline): GTSNPN, SVGIG (reference sequence). Trimming pared 2 bases from V and 4 bases from J, leaving 5 bases between. This CDR3 has 12 amino acids. The chain's CDR3 is CAWSPYNEKLFF. CDR3 DNA sequence: TGTGCCTGGAGTCCCTATAATGAAAAACTGTTTTTT.

The chain recombines TRBV19 with TRBJ1-2; unclear D gene. The V and J ends lost 0 bases and 4 bases respectively, with 9 bases between them. The CDR3 covers 14 residues. Germline CDR1 LNHDA, CDR2 SQIVND (reference sequence). For the CDR3, the DNA is TGTGCCAGTAGTATAGATAGGGCAGCCTATGGCTACACCTTC. Its translation: CASSIDRAAYGYTF.

This chain connects TRBV5-1 to TRBJ1-2, with a weak D call TRBD1 (5 bases). Germline CDR1 reads SGHRS; CDR2 reads YFSETQ. Trimming stripped 1 base from V and 3 bases from J, with 19 bases between. This CDR3 is 17 amino acids long. The CDR3 DNA follows: TGCGCCAGCAGCTTGATGGGGCGAGACGTCAGGGACTATGGCTACACCTTC. Its translation is CASSLMGRDVRDYGYTF.

CDR3 nucleotide sequence: TGTGCAAGTCGCCGGACAGTGTGGGGGGGAAGCAATCAGCCCCAGCATTTT. Residues: CASRRTVWGGSNQPQHF. The chain is built from TRBV12-2 and TRBJ1-5; the table's D call of TRBD1 was not tested on the DNA. TRBV12-2 is a known pseudogene. There are 17 residues in the CDR3.

The chain employs TRBV3-1 and TRBJ1-2, with 7 bases aligning to TRBD1. Trimming at V came to 4 bases and at J to 4 bases, leaving 12 bases not matched to a gene. The germline V gene encodes CDR1 LGHDT and CDR2 YNNKEL (reference sequence). This CDR3 comprises 16 residues. CDR3: CASSLQTGTVGYGYTF. The CDR3 DNA reads TGTGCCAGCAGCCTACAAACCGGGACAGTCGGCTATGGCTACACCTTC.

This sequence joins TRBV5-4 and TRBJ1-2, with D tentatively TRBD1 (6 bases). This CDR3 is built from 15 residues. V gave up 4 bases and J gave up 0 bases, with 13 bases separating them. Germline CDR1 SGHNT, CDR2 YYREEE (reference sequence). The CDR3 reads CASSRIGQSNYGYTF. CDR3 DNA sequence: TGTGCCAGCAGCCGTATAGGACAGTCTAACTATGGCTACACCTTC.

The V call is TRBV6-1, the J call TRBJ2-5, with 7 bases identical to TRBD1. The CDR3 is 14 amino acids. Germline V gene data show CDR1 as MNHNS and CDR2 as SASEGT. With V trimmed by 5 bases and J by 4 bases, 7 bases remained unmatched. CDR3 sequence (DNA): TGTGCCAGCAGTAATTCGGGACAGCGAGAGACCCAGTACTTC. Its translation is CASSNSGQRETQYF.

CDR3 in DNA: TGTGCCAGCAGCTTAGACATCGTGGAGACCCAGTACTTC. It codes for CASSLDIVETQYF. The chain is built from TRBV11-3 and TRBJ2-5; D is ambiguous. CDR3 size: 13 residues. The germline V gene encodes CDR1 SGHNT and CDR2 YENEEA. The germline V and J ends were trimmed by 0 bases and 5 bases, with 7 bases remaining between them.

The chain uses TRBV30 and TRBJ1-5, with D unresolved. Germline V gene sequence: CDR1 GTSNPN, CDR2 SVGIG (reference sequence). Trimming removed 1 base from V and 2 bases from J, with 21 bases in between. The CDR3 loop spans 18 amino acids. The CDR3 loop is CAWSAFDTTWEGNQPQHF. For the CDR3, the DNA is TGTGCCTGGAGTGCGTTCGACACGACCTGGGAGGGCAATCAGCCCCAGCATTTT.

This chain joins TRBV20-1 and TRBJ1-2, with 9 bases fitting TRBD1. Germline V gene sequence: CDR1 DFQATT, CDR2 SNEGSKA (reference sequence). The J segment lost 8 bases and the V segment lost 0 bases, leaving 7 bases of the junction unmatched. The CDR3 is 14 amino acids. The CDR3 nucleotides are TGCAGTGCTAGAGACCCCAGACAGGGGGAGGGCTACACCTTC. Encoded protein: CSARDPRQGEGYTF.

V usage is TRBV10-1 and J usage is TRBJ2-3; D might be TRBD1 (6 bases). This CDR3 has 15 residues. Looked up from germline, CDR1 is WNHNN and CDR2 is SYGVQD (reference sequence). Trimming stripped 5 bases from V and 2 bases from J, with 14 bases between. The chain's CDR3 is CASSINRENTDTQYF. CDR3 nucleotide sequence: TGCGCCAGCAGTATAAACAGGGAGAACACAGATACGCAGTATTTT.

This chain uses TRBV7-8 with TRBJ2-5, with unresolved D. The V end lost 5 bases, the J end lost 2 bases, and 15 bases lay between the germline ends. The CDR3 totals 15 residues. Germline loops: CDR1 SGHVS, CDR2 FQNEAQ. The CDR3 loop is CASSPTGRSQETQYF. CDR3 DNA: TGTGCCAGCAGCCCTACGGGCCGTTCGCAAGAGACCCAGTACTTC.

This chain joins TRBV19 and TRBJ2-3; D unresolved. Trimming removed 9 bases at V and 2 bases at J, with 12 bases between. The CDR3 loop spans 13 amino acids. The germline CDR1 and CDR2 sequences are LNHDA and SQIVND (reference sequence). DNA for the CDR3: TGTGCCAGCCGGGCCACTAACACAGATACGCAGTATTTT. Protein: CASRATNTDTQYF.

The CDR3 DNA is TGTGCCAGCAGTTACTCGACAGCTTCCGGGGAGCTGTTTTTT. Its protein product is CASSYSTASGELFF. V usage is TRBV6-5 and J usage is TRBJ2-2; D perhaps matches TRBD1 (5 bases). CDR3 length equals 14 residues. Trimming took 0 bases from V and 6 from J, leaving 8 bases between them. Germline V gene lookup returns CDR1 MNHEY and CDR2 SVGAGI.